In its sample, the clone carrying this TCR beta chain was seen once. The CDR3 runs 15 residues. V dropped 4 bases and J dropped 7 bases, with 17 bases sitting between them. Per germline, CDR1 SGHDN and CDR2 FVKESK. The data derive from a study of shared clonotypes between healthy human individuals. When replicate PCRs were run on sorted subsets, they used 200 to 250 ng DNA, roughly 30,000 T cell genomes. Sequencing used immunoSEQ multiplex PCR; TCRdb keeps in-frame clones, though not all of them. The sample holds about 2.4 million clones, 80% to 95% seen once. The clonotype originates from a man between 18 and 35 years old in good health. Some clones in this sample may be carry-over from other donors' samples. Sequenced sample: naive CD4+ T cells from PBMCs. Subset described: CD45RA+ positively selected. The V and J genes are TRBV14 and TRBJ2-1; TRBD1 is a possible D gene (5 bases). The DNA for the CDR3 is TGTGCCAGCAGCCGCCCGGTGGGGCCGATTAATGAGCAGTTCTTC. Amino acids: CASSRPVGPINEQFF.